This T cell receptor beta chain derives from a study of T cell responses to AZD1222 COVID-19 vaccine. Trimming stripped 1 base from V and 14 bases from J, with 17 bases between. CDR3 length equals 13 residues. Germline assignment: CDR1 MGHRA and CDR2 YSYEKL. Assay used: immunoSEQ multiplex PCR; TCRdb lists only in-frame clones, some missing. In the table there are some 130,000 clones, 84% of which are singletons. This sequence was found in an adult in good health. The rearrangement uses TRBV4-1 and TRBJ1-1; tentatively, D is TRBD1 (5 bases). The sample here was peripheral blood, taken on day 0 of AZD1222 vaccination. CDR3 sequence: CASSQVQGGSQFF. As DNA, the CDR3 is TGCGCCAGCAGCCAAGTGCAGGGAGGGTCGCAGTTCTTT.